This T cell receptor (beta chain) stems from a study of T cell clonality in common variable immunodeficiency. The CDR3 has 16 residues. V was trimmed by 3 bases and J by 6 bases, leaving 18 bases between them. Equal genomic DNA amounts from CVID and control samples were sequenced. TCRdb keeps only in-frame clones here, not all; method: immunoSEQ multiplex PCR. The sample has tens of thousands of clones, none seen only once. Overall study findings and caveats: Compared with healthy controls, CVID subjects showed increased TCRbeta clonality, mostly in about a third. T cell subpopulation sequencing would be needed to explain CVID clonality.

This clone was seen at least ten times. The target antigen is unknown. The read ends 3 residues early relative to the CDR3; the germline J gene fills the gap. The chain has TRBV12-3 or TRBV12-4 and TRBJ1-5; perhaps TRBD1 as D (5 bases). The clonotype originates from a person aged 18-70 years in good health. Sequenced material: peripheral blood mononuclear cells. Incomplete CDR3 DNA: TGTGCCAGCAGTTTTGGCTGGGGCAGGGTGGGTCAGCCC. Amino acid sequence: CASSFGWGRVGQP. The full CDR3 protein is CASSFGWGRVGQPQHF.